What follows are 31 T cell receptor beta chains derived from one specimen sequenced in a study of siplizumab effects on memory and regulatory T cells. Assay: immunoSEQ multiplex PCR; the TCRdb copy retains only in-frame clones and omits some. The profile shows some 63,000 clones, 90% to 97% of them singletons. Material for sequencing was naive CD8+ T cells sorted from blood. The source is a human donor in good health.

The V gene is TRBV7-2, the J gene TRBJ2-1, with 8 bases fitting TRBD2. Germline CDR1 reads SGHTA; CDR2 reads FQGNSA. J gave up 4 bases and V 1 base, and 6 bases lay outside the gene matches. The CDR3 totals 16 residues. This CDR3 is CASSLVGGGYYNEQFF. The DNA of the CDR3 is TGTGCCAGCAGCTTAGTAGGCGGGGGGTATTACAATGAGCAGTTCTTC.

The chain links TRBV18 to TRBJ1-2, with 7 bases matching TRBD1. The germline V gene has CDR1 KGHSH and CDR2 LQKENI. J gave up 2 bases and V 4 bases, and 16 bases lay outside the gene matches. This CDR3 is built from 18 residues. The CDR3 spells CASSQFDLQGPLNYGYTF. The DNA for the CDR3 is TGTGCCAGCTCACAGTTCGATCTACAGGGGCCCCTCAACTATGGCTACACCTTC.

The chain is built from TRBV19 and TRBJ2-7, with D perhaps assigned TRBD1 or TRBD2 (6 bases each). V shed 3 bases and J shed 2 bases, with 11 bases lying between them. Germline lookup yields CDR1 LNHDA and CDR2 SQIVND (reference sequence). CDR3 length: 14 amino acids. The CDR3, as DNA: TGTGCCAGTAGTATCACGGGGGCGGCCTACGAGCAGTACTTC. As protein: CASSITGAAYEQYF.

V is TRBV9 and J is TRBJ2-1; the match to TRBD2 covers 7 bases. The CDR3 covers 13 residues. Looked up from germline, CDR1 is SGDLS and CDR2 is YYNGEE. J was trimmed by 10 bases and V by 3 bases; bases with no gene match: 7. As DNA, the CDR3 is TGTGCCAGCAGCGCACCTCCGGGACTAGAGCAGTTCTTC. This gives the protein CASSAPPGLEQFF.

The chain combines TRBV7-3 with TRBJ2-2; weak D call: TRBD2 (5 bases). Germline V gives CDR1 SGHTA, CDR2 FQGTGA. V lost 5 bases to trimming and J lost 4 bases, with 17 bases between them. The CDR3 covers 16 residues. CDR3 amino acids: CASSPQDFAGTGELFF. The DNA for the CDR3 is TGTGCCAGCAGCCCGCAGGATTTCGCGGGCACCGGGGAGCTGTTTTTT.

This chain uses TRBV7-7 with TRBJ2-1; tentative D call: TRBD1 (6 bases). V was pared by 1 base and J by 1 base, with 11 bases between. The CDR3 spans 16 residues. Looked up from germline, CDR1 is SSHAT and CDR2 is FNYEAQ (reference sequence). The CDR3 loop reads CASSLGEGGSYNEQFF. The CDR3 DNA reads TGTGCCAGCAGCTTAGGGGAAGGGGGTTCCTACAATGAGCAGTTCTTC. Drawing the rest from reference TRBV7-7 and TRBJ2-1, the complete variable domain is GAGVSQSPRYKVTKRGQDVTLRCDPISSHATLYWYQQALGQGPEFLTYFNYEAQPDKSGLPSDRFSAERPEGSISTLTIQRTEQRDSAMYRCASSLGEGGSYNEQFFGPGTRLTVL.

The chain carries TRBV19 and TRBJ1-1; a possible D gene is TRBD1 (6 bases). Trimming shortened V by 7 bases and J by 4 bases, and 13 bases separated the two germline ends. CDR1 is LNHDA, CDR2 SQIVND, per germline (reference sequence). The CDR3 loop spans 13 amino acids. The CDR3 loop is CASKRGDFTEAFF. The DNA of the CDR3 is TGTGCCAGTAAAAGGGGGGATTTCACTGAAGCTTTCTTT. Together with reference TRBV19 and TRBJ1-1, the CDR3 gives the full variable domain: DGGITQSPKYLFRKEGQNVTLSCEQNLNHDAMYWYRQDPGQGLRLIYYSQIVNDFQKGDIAEGYSVSREKKESFPLTVTSAQKNPTAFYLCASKRGDFTEAFFGQGTRLTVV.

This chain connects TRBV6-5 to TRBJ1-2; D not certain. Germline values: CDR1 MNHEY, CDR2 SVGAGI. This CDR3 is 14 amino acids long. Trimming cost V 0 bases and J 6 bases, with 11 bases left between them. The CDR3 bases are TGTGCCAGCAGTTACTCCCCTCCGTATGATGGCTACACCTTC. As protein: CASSYSPPYDGYTF.

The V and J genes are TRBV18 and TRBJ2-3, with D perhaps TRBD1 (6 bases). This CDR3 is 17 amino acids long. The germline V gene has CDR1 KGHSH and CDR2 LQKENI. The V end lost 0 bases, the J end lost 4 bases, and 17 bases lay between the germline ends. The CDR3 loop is CASSPPFQGNSPDTQYF. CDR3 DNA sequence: TGTGCCAGCTCACCACCGTTTCAGGGGAACAGTCCAGATACGCAGTATTTT.

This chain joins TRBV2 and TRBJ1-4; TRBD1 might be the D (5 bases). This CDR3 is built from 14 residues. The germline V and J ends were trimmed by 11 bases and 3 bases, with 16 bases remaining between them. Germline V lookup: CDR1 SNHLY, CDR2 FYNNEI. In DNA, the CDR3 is TGTGCCGTCGCACGGGGCATAGCTAATGAAAAACTGTTTTTT. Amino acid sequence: CAVARGIANEKLFF. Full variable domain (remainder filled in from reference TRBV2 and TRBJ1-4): EPEVTQTPSHQVTQMGQEVILRCVPISNHLYFYWYRQILGQKVEFLVSFYNNEISEKSEIFDDQFSVERPDGSNFTLKIRSTKLEDSAMYFCAVARGIANEKLFFGSGTQLSVL.

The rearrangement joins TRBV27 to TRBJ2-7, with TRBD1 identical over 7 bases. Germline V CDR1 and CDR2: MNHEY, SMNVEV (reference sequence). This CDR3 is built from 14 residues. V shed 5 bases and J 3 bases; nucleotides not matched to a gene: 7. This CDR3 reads CASSPPGDSYEQYF. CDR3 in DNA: TGTGCCAGCAGTCCACCTGGGGACAGCTACGAGCAGTACTTC.

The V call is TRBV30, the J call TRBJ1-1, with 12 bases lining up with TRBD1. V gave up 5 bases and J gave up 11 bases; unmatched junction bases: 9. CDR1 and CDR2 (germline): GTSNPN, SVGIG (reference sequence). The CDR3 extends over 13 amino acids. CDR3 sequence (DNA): TGTGCCTGGGGTACCGGGACAGGGGGCTATGCTTTCTTT. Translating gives CAWGTGTGGYAFF.

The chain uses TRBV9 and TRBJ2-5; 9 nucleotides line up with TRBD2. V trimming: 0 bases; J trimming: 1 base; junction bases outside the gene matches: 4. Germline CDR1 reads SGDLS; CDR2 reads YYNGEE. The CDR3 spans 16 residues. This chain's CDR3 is CASSVGLAALQETQYF. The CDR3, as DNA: TGTGCCAGCAGCGTAGGACTAGCGGCCCTCCAAGAGACCCAGTACTTC.

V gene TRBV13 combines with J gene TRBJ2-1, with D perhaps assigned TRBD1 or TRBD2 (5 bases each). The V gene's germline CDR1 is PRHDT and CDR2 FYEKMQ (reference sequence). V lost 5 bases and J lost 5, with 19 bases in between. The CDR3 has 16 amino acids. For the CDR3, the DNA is TGTGCCAGCAGCCCCAACTTAGGGACCGACCACAATGAGCAGTTCTTC. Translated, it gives CASSPNLGTDHNEQFF.

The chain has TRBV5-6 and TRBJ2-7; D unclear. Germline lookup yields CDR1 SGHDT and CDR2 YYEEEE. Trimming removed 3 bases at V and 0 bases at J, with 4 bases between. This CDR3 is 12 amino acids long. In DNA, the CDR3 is TGTGCCAGCAGCTCAAGCTCCTACGAGCAGTACTTC. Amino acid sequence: CASSSSSYEQYF.

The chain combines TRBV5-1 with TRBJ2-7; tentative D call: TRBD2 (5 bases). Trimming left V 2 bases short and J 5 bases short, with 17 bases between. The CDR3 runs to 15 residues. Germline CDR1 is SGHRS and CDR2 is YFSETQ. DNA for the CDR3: TGCGCCAGCAGCTTCTCGTCACCGGGTAGCGACGAGCAGTACTTC. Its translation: CASSFSSPGSDEQYF.

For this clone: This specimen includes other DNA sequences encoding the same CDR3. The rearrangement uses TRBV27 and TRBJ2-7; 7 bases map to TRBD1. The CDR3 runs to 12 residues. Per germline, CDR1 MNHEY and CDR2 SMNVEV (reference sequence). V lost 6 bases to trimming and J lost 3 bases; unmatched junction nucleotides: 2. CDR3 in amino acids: CASSSGGYEQYF. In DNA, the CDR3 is TGTGCCAGCAGCTCAGGGGGCTACGAGCAGTACTTC.

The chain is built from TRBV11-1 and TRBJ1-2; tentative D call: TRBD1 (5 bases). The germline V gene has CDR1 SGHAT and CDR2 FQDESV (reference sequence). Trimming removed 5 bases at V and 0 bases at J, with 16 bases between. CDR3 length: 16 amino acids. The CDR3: CASSARHRDPNYGYTF. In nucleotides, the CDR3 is TGTGCCAGCAGCGCTAGACACCGGGACCCTAACTATGGCTACACCTTC.

This CDR3 reads CASSLGSQPQHF. In DNA form, the CDR3 reads TGTGCCAGCAGCTTGGGAAGTCAGCCCCAGCATTTT. V usage is TRBV5-6 and J usage is TRBJ1-5; D remains ambiguous. The V gene's germline CDR1 is SGHDT and CDR2 YYEEEE. Trimming stripped 0 bases from V and 6 bases from J, with 4 bases between. The CDR3 extends over 12 amino acids.

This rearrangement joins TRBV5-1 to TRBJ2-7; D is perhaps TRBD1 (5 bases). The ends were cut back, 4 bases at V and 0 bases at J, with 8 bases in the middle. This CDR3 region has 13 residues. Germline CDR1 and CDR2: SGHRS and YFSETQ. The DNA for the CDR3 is TGCGCCAGCAGCCCAGACAGCTCCTACGAGCAGTACTTC. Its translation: CASSPDSSYEQYF.

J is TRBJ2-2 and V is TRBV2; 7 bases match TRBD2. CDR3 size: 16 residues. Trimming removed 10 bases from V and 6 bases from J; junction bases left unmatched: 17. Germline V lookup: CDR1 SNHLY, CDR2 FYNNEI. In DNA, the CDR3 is TGTGCCACCGTGGGAAGGGGAGGGGATAACGCCGGGGAGCTGTTTTTT. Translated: CATVGRGGDNAGELFF.

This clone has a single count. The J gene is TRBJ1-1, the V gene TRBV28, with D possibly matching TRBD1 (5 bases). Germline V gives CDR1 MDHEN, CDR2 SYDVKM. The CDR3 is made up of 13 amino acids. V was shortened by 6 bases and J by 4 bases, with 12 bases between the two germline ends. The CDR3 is CASRPDGATEAFF. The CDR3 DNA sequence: TGTGCCAGCAGGCCCGACGGGGCCACTGAAGCTTTCTTT.

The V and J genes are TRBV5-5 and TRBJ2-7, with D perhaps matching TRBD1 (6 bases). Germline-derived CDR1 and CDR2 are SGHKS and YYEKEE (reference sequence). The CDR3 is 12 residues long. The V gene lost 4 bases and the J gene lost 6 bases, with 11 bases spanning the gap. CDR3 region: CASSPTGFEQYF. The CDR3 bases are TGTGCCAGCAGCCCCACAGGGTTCGAGCAGTACTTC.

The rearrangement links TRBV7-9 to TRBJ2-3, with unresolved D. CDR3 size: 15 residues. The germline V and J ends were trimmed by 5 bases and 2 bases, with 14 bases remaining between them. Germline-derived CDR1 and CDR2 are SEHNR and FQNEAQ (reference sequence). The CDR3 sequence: CASSPLGGVTDTQYF. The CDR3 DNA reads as TGTGCCAGCAGCCCCTTGGGCGGCGTCACAGATACGCAGTATTTT.

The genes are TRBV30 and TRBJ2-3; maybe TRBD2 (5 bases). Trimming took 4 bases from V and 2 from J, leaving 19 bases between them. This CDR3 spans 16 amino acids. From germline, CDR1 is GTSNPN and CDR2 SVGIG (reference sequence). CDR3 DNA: TGTGCCTGGATGGGAATGTGGTTGGACTCCACAGATACGCAGTATTTT. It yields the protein CAWMGMWLDSTDTQYF.

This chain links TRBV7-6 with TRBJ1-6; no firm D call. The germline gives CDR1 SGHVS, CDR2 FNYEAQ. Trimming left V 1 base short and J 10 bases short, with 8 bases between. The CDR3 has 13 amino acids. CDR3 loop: CASSLGSGSPLHF. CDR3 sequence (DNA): TGTGCCAGCAGCTTAGGTAGCGGATCACCCCTCCACTTT.

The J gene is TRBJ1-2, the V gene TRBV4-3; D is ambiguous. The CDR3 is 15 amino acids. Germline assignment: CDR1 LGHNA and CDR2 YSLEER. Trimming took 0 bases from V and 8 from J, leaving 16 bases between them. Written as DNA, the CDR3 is TGCGCCAGCAGCCAAGATCTATATAGGGAAGGGGGCTACACCTTC. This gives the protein CASSQDLYREGGYTF.

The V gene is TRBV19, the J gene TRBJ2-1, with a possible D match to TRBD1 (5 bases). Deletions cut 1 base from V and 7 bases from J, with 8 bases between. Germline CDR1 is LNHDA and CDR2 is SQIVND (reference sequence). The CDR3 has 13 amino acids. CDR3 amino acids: CASSIVAGNEQFF. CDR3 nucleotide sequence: TGTGCCAGTAGTATAGTTGCAGGGAATGAGCAGTTCTTC. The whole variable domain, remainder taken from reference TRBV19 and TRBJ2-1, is DGGITQSPKYLFRKEGQNVTLSCEQNLNHDAMYWYRQDPGQGLRLIYYSQIVNDFQKGDIAEGYSVSREKKESFPLTVTSAQKNPTAFYLCASSIVAGNEQFFGPGTRLTVL.

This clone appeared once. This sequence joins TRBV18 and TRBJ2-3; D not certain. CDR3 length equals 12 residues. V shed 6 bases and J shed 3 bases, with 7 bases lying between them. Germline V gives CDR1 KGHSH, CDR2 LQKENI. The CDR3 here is CASSPQTDTQYF. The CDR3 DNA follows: TGTGCCAGCTCTCCCCAGACAGATACGCAGTATTTT.

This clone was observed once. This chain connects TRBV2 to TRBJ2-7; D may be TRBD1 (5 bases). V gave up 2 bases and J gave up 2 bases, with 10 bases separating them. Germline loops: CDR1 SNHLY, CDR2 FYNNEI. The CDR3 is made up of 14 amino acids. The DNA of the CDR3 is TGTGCCAGCAGTGAATTACAGGCCACCTACGAGCAGTACTTC. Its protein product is CASSELQATYEQYF.

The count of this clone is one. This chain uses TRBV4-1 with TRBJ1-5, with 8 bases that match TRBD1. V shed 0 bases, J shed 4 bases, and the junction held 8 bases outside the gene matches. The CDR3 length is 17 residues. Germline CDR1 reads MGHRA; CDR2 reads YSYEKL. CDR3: CASSQDPGGDGNQPQHF. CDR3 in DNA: TGCGCCAGCAGCCAAGATCCAGGGGGCGATGGGAATCAGCCCCAGCATTTT.